The following is a T cell receptor beta chain sequence with its context. This may be a read error: a much more frequent sequence differs by one nucleotide. This specimen belongs to a study of read filtering for tumor transcriptome and immune sequencing. Sampling of bone marrow took place during active disease in every patient. This library used approximately 390 ng RNA and molecular barcoded adaptors spanning alpha/delta and beta/gamma chains. MiXCR, run by TCRdb on the reads, gives a single entry per CDR3 protein. The sample lists 75,000 to 90,000 distinct CDR3 sequences; roughly an eighth were seen once. The CDR3 covers 12 residues. Germline assignment: CDR1 SQVTM and CDR2 ANQGSEA.

This sequence originates from a donor aged 40 or older with multiple myeloma. The V call is TRBV29-1, the J call TRBJ1-5; D perhaps matches TRBD2 (6 bases). The J call may be incorrect, as the DNA end agrees better with TRBJ2-3. Material for sequencing was a population of CD138-negative cells sorted from bone marrow. The CDR3 bases are TGCAGCGTTGGGGGGGAGGATCAGCCCCAGTATTTT. Translation gives CSVGGEDQPQYF.